The rows below give T cell receptor beta chains drawn from one sample of a study of CD8 T cells in ankylosing spondylitis. One entry per CDR3 protein, called by TCRdb with MiXCR from the 5' RACE reads. The sample gives 150,000 to 200,000 distinct CDR3 sequences, around a sixth of which show up once; 4.3% is in the top ten. Sequencing used blood, either unsorted or a sorted T cell fraction (not recorded which). Every receptor here comes from a male donor aged 10 to 30 with ankylosing spondylitis or in good health (not recorded which). CDR3s include the opening cysteine and the closing phenylalanine or tryptophan. A D gene is named only where the DNA matches it firmly. Clone size is shown for a subset of rows, as once, few, many or a class of expanded clone.

j_call clone_size d_call v_call cdr3_aa cdr3_nt
TRBJ2-2 many TRBD2 TRBV4-3 CASSRLAGDTGELFF TGCGCCAGCAGCCGGCTAGCGGGCGACACCGGGGAGCTGTTTTTT
TRBJ2-2 many TRBD1 TRBV28 CASTRGWDRGTGELFF TGTGCCAGCACTCGAGGTTGGGACAGGGGAACCGGGGAGCTGTTTTTT
TRBJ1-6 many NA TRBV6-2/TRBV6-3 CASSSSGRSSYNSPLHF TGTGCCAGCAGTTCTTCAGGACGGAGCTCCTATAATTCACCCCTCCACTTT
TRBJ2-7 NA TRBD1 TRBV7-2 CASLGQGGSYEQYF TGTGCCAGCTTAGGACAGGGTGGCTCCTACGAGCAGTACTTC
TRBJ2-1 many TRBD2 TRBV7-9 CASSAGGEAVNEQFF TGTGCCAGCAGCGCTGGGGGGGAAGCGGTTAATGAGCAGTTCTTC
TRBJ1-3 many NA TRBV12-3/TRBV12-4 CASSFFLPREGNTIYF TGTGCCAGCAGTTTCTTCCTCCCACGGGAGGGAAACACCATATATTTT
TRBJ1-1 few NA TRBV12-3/TRBV12-4 CASSLARSTEAFF TGTGCCAGCAGTTTAGCCCGATCTACTGAAGCTTTCTTT
TRBJ2-1 NA NA TRBV5-1 CASSSGYLLVRNEQFF TGCGCCAGCAGCTCTGGTTACCTTCTAGTGCGAAATGAGCAGTTCTTC
TRBJ2-4 many TRBD2 TRBV12-3/TRBV12-4 CASSLTGGDRDF TGTGCCAGCAGTTTGACGGGAGGGGATCGGGACTTC
TRBJ1-4 NA NA TRBV18 CASSARTPRGEKLFF TGTGCCAGCTCAGCTCGGACTCCCCGGGGTGAAAAACTGTTTTTT
TRBJ2-5 few NA TRBV6-5 CASNIMVGVEETQYF TGTGCCAGCAACATAATGGTCGGGGTTGAAGAGACCCAGTACTTC
TRBJ2-3 many NA TRBV27 CASSGRAQNFFTDTQYF TGTGCCAGCAGTGGACGGGCCCAGAACTTTTTCACAGATACGCAGTATTTT
TRBJ2-1 many NA TRBV3-1 CASSPRQRNGNEQFF TGTGCCAGCAGCCCTCGCCAGCGAAATGGGAATGAGCAGTTCTTC
TRBJ2-1 many TRBD2 TRBV10-3 CAIKPAGDSYNEQFF TGTGCCATCAAGCCAGCGGGGGACTCCTACAATGAGCAGTTCTTC
TRBJ1-2 many TRBD1 TRBV14 CASSSGQGPLGYTF TGTGCCAGCAGTTCGGGACAGGGTCCCCTGGGCTACACCTTC
TRBJ2-1 many TRBD2 TRBV20-1 CSARPGGDEQFF TGCAGTGCTAGGCCCGGGGGGGATGAGCAGTTCTTC
TRBJ2-3 many TRBD2 TRBV12-3/TRBV12-4 CASSFILAEPADTQYF TGTGCCAGCAGTTTCATACTAGCGGAGCCCGCAGATACGCAGTATTTT
TRBJ2-7 many TRBD2 TRBV19 CASSPLAGRAYEQYF TGTGCCAGTAGTCCTCTAGCGGGACGCGCCTACGAGCAGTACTTC
TRBJ2-2 many NA TRBV20-1 CSAQRDTGELFF TGCAGTGCTCAGCGAGATACCGGGGAGCTGTTTTTT
TRBJ2-7 many TRBD1 TRBV20-1 CSASRQGAGRFYEQYF TGCAGTGCTAGCCGACAGGGGGCCGGTCGTTTCTACGAGCAGTACTTC
TRBJ1-1 many TRBD1 TRBV5-1 CASSLAGAGGRNAEAFF TGCGCCAGCAGCTTGGCTGGGGCAGGGGGCAGGAATGCTGAAGCTTTCTTT
TRBJ2-2 many TRBD2 TRBV4-3 CASSQVKAGAIANTGELFF TGCGCCAGCAGCCAAGTAAAAGCGGGGGCAATCGCGAACACCGGGGAGCTGTTTTTT
TRBJ2-7 many TRBD2 TRBV29-1 CSVEGGTSSYEQYF TGCAGCGTTGAAGGGGGGACTAGCTCCTACGAGCAGTACTTC
TRBJ2-5 NA NA TRBV27 CASSFRFQETQYF TGTGCCAGCAGTTTCCGATTCCAAGAGACCCAGTACTTC
TRBJ1-1 many TRBD1 TRBV5-6 CASSLQGTPEAFF TGTGCCAGCAGCTTACAGGGGACCCCTGAAGCTTTCTTT
TRBJ2-1 many TRBD2 TRBV6-2/TRBV6-3 CASSNPGLASNEQFF TGTGCCAGCAGTAACCCGGGACTAGCGAGCAATGAGCAGTTCTTC
TRBJ2-7 many TRBD2 TRBV6-2/TRBV6-3 CASTATSGRERPAYEQYF TGTGCCAGCACCGCGACTAGCGGGAGGGAACGGCCGGCCTACGAGCAGTACTTC
TRBJ2-5 many NA TRBV7-9 CASSLLLQETQYF TGTGCCAGCAGCTTACTGTTACAAGAGACCCAGTACTTC
TRBJ2-7 many TRBD1 TRBV12-3/TRBV12-4 CASSLVERDRGRYEQYF TGTGCCAGCAGTTTAGTAGAAAGGGACAGGGGGCGATACGAGCAGTACTTC
TRBJ2-1 few TRBD1 TRBV7-2 CASSLSPGGIWNEQFF TGTGCCAGCAGCTTATCCCCAGGGGGCATCTGGAATGAGCAGTTCTTC
TRBJ2-7 many TRBD2 TRBV15 CATRSGTTYEQYF TGTGCCACCAGGTCCGGGACTACCTACGAGCAGTACTTC
TRBJ2-3 many NA TRBV29-1 CSVGLDSDTQYF TGCAGCGTTGGGCTCGATTCAGATACGCAGTATTTT
TRBJ2-1 NA TRBD2 TRBV29-1 CSVRRFPSGEQFF TGCAGCGTTCGCCGGTTCCCTAGCGGTGAGCAGTTCTTC
TRBJ2-7 NA TRBD2 TRBV2 CASSESAGGSYEQYF TGTGCCAGCAGTGAAAGCGCGGGAGGATCCTACGAGCAGTACTTC
TRBJ1-1 few NA TRBV7-9 CASSSGRGTEAFF TGTGCCAGCAGCTCCGGGAGAGGCACTGAAGCTTTCTTT
TRBJ2-5 many NA TRBV12-3/TRBV12-4 CASGMRGETQYF TGTGCCAGCGGAATGAGGGGAGAGACCCAGTACTTC
TRBJ1-5 many TRBD1 TRBV3-1 CASSQGLQGNQPQHF TGTGCCAGCAGCCAAGGTCTACAGGGGAATCAGCCCCAGCATTTT
TRBJ2-1 many TRBD1 TRBV20-1 CSAQWGQGYNEQFF TGCAGTGCACAGTGGGGACAGGGTTACAATGAGCAGTTCTTC